The present entry profiles one T cell receptor beta chain with its context. With 5 bases clipped from V and 5 bases from J, the junction kept 8 bases outside the gene matches. Germline CDR1 reads KGHSH; CDR2 reads LQKENI. The CDR3 consists of 14 residues. The entry originates in a study of technical replicates of blood from several donors. The protocol was immunoSEQ multiplex PCR, while the TCRdb copy is restricted to in-frame clones and leaves out a portion. The table lists roughly 90,000 clones, 90% to 97% of them singletons, with 0.36% in the top ten. The chain uses TRBV18 and TRBJ1-1, with 7 bases aligning to TRBD1. The sequence was obtained from a human donor in good health. The sequenced material came from T cells isolated from PBMCs. CDR3 in amino acids: CASSARQGGTEAFF. The CDR3 nucleotides read TGTGCCAGCTCAGCCCGACAGGGCGGAACTGAAGCTTTCTTT.